Presented here are 32 T cell receptor beta chains from one specimen sequenced in a study of shared clonotypes between healthy human individuals. Clones were read by immunoSEQ multiplex PCR, and TCRdb kept only the in-frame ones, dropping some. The sample contains hundreds of thousands of clones, over 65% of which appear only once. The sample comprised memory CD4+ T cells sorted from blood. Subset: CD45RA-negative fraction. The receptors stem from a man under 40 in good health.

The sample holds one count of this clone. The V call is TRBV18, the J call TRBJ1-1, with D tentatively TRBD1 (5 bases). Between the trimmed V and J ends, which lost 3 bases and 0 bases, there was a span of 8 bases. The CDR3 is made up of 14 amino acids. The germline CDR1 and CDR2 sequences are KGHSH and LQKENI. The CDR3 DNA reads as TGTGCCAGCTCACCGGGGCAGATGAACACTGAAGCTTTCTTT. This sequence encodes CASSPGQMNTEAFF. The variable domain in full, with the rest retrieved from reference TRBV18 and TRBJ1-1, is NAGVMQNPRHLVRRRGQEARLRCSPMKGHSHVYWYRQLPEEGLKFMVYLQKENIIDESGMPKERFSAEFPKEGPSILRIQQVVRGDSAAYFCASSPGQMNTEAFFGQGTRLTVV.

J is TRBJ2-7 and V is TRBV2; unclear D gene. The CDR3 totals 11 residues. With 6 bases removed from V and 4 bases from J, the gap between germline ends came to 7 bases. The germline V gene has CDR1 SNHLY and CDR2 FYNNEI. CDR3 sequence (DNA): TGTGCCAGCAGAGGCGAATACGAGCAGTACTTC. It specifies CASRGEYEQYF.

This clone was seen a single time. The chain has TRBV12-5 and TRBJ2-5, with D perhaps being TRBD1 or TRBD2 (5 bases each). V dropped 1 base and J dropped 6 bases, with 9 bases sitting between them. The CDR3 has 13 amino acids. From germline, CDR1 is LGHNT and CDR2 FRNRAP. The CDR3 here is CASGLAGQKTQYF. CDR3 coding DNA: TGTGCTAGTGGTTTGGCGGGGCAAAAGACCCAGTACTTC.

Note on this clone: One junction end disagrees with the germline gene, perhaps due to a read error. The V and J genes are TRBV19 and TRBJ2-4; D is ambiguous. The CDR3 extends over 16 amino acids. Germline CDR1 and CDR2: LNHDA and SQIVND (reference sequence). CDR3 sequence: CASSVDSTWAKNIQYF. CDR3 coding DNA: TGTGCCAGTAGTGTAGACTCCACCTGGGCCAAAAACATTCAGTACTTC. Looking up the rest from reference TRBV19 and TRBJ2-4 gives the full variable domain: DGGITQSPKYLFRKEGQNVTLSCEQNLNHDAMYWYRQDPGQGLRLIYYSQIVNDFQKGDIAEGYSVSREKKESFPLTVTSAQKNPTAFYLCASSVDSTWAKNIQYFGAGTRLSVL.

The chain recombines TRBV28 with TRBJ1-2; possible D gene TRBD1, 5 bases. The germline V gene has CDR1 MDHEN and CDR2 SYDVKM. This CDR3 contains 13 residues. Trimming pared 3 bases from V and 4 bases from J, leaving 9 bases between. In nucleotides, the CDR3 is TGTGCCAGCAGTTTTTCGGGGGGCTATGGCTACACCTTC. This gives the protein CASSFSGGYGYTF.

This chain connects TRBV28 to TRBJ1-2; D is unresolved. V was pared by 6 bases and J by 4 bases, with 9 bases between. This CDR3 contains 12 residues. Germline V gene data show CDR1 as MDHEN and CDR2 as SYDVKM. The CDR3 reads CASSRFPYGYTF. In nucleotides, the CDR3 is TGTGCCAGCAGCAGATTCCCCTATGGCTACACCTTC.

V usage is TRBV6-1 and J usage is TRBJ2-5; D is possibly TRBD1 or TRBD2 (5 bases each). Trimming took 2 bases from V and 2 from J, leaving 12 bases between them. The germline V gene encodes CDR1 MNHNS and CDR2 SASEGT. This CDR3 spans 15 amino acids. The CDR3 nucleotides are TGTGCCAGCAGTGAAAACCGGGGCCAACAAGAGACCCAGTACTTC. This codes for CASSENRGQQETQYF.

The chain combines TRBV11-3 with TRBJ2-7; 7 bases agree with TRBD1. V lost 5 bases and J lost 3; bases outside the gene matches: 4. Germline lookup yields CDR1 SGHNT and CDR2 YENEEA. The length of the CDR3 is 13 residues. The CDR3 is CASSLGTVYEQYF. The CDR3 coding sequence is TGTGCCAGCAGCCTCGGGACAGTCTACGAGCAGTACTTC.

The chain carries TRBV7-6 and TRBJ1-1; TRBD1 might be the D (5 bases). The CDR3 runs 15 residues. Deletions cut 5 bases from V and 1 base from J, with 14 bases between. Germline CDR1 SGHVS, CDR2 FNYEAQ. In DNA form, the CDR3 reads TGTGCCAGCAGCCACAGGACGGGGGGGAACACTGAAGCTTTCTTT. Residues: CASSHRTGGNTEAFF.

This clone was picked up one time. The V call is TRBV6-5, the J call TRBJ2-2; 9 nucleotides align to TRBD1. Trimming cost V 7 bases and J 6 bases; bases outside gene matches: 9. Germline V lookup: CDR1 MNHEY, CDR2 SVGAGI. The CDR3 loop spans 15 amino acids. In nucleotides, the CDR3 is TGTGCCAGCACGAGGACAGGGGTACGCTCCGGGGAGCTGTTTTTT. It translates to CASTRTGVRSGELFF.

The gene calls are TRBV11-1 and TRBJ2-7; D not resolved. The CDR3 contains 14 residues. V gave up 5 bases and J gave up 0 bases, with 11 bases separating them. CDR1 is SGHAT, CDR2 FQDESV, per germline (reference sequence). Written as DNA, the CDR3 is TGTGCCAGCAGCCGCATGGTCGGCTCCTACGAGCAGTACTTC. Amino acids: CASSRMVGSYEQYF.

In this sample, this clone turned up many times. CDR3 loop: CASSEALGLAGGEETQYF. DNA of the CDR3: TGTGCCAGCAGTGAAGCCCTGGGACTAGCCGGGGGTGAGGAGACCCAGTACTTC. V is TRBV6-1 and J is TRBJ2-5, with 9 bases identical to TRBD2. CDR1 and CDR2 (germline): MNHNS, SASEGT. With 0 bases clipped from V and 5 bases from J, the junction kept 13 bases outside the gene matches. The CDR3 has 18 amino acids.

This clone was recorded a few times. The chain has TRBV18 and TRBJ2-1; TRBD2 aligns across 11 bases. The length of the CDR3 is 22 residues. Germline CDR1 KGHSH, CDR2 LQKENI. J gave up 0 bases and V 3 bases, and 19 bases lay outside the gene matches. The CDR3 spells CASSPTTLSGRARGGSYNEQFF. The CDR3 DNA follows: TGTGCCAGCTCACCGACCACTCTTAGCGGGAGGGCCAGGGGAGGCTCCTACAATGAGCAGTTCTTC.

This clone was observed a single time. The same CDR3 arises from other DNA sequences in this sample as well. This chain links TRBV7-9 with TRBJ2-3; D not certain. This CDR3 comprises 14 residues. V shed 3 bases and J shed 3 bases, with 10 bases lying between them. The V gene's germline CDR1 is SEHNR and CDR2 FQNEAQ (reference sequence). CDR3 protein: CASSLVGPTDTQYF. In nucleotides, the CDR3 is TGTGCCAGCAGCTTGGTCGGTCCAACAGATACGCAGTATTTT.

This clone was seen a few times. The chain is built from TRBV29-1 and TRBJ1-1; D remains unclear. Germline CDR1 SQVTM, CDR2 ANQGSEA. This CDR3 contains 12 residues. The V and J ends lost 5 bases and 10 bases respectively, with 17 bases between them. The CDR3 protein is CSVRIRGLRAFF. In DNA, the CDR3 is TGCAGCGTTCGAATTCGCGGGTTAAGAGCTTTCTTT.

The chain recombines TRBV11-2 with TRBJ1-1, with 7 bases that match TRBD1. Per the germline V gene, CDR1 is SGHAT and CDR2 is FQNNGV. V gave up 5 bases and J gave up 4 bases; unmatched junction bases: 7. There are 14 residues in the CDR3. CDR3 residues: CASSPDRAPTEAFF. DNA of the CDR3: TGTGCCAGCAGCCCCGACAGGGCTCCCACTGAAGCTTTCTTT.

CDR3 in amino acids: CARRGAVRETQYF. CDR3 in DNA: TGTGCCAGGAGGGGGGCTGTTCGTGAGACCCAGTACTTC. This sequence joins TRBV25-1 and TRBJ2-5; either TRBD1 or TRBD2 may supply D (6 bases each). CDR1 and CDR2 (germline): MGHDK, SYGVNS. Trimming cost V 9 bases and J 5 bases, with 16 bases left between them. The CDR3 extends over 13 amino acids.

V is TRBV19 and J is TRBJ1-1, with TRBD1 identical over 7 bases. This CDR3 is built from 13 residues. Unmatched junction bases numbered 4, after V lost 4 bases and J lost 5 bases. Germline CDR1 and CDR2: LNHDA and SQIVND (reference sequence). As DNA, the CDR3 is TGTGCCAGTAGTACGACAGGGAGGACTGAAGCTTTCTTT. Translating it yields CASSTTGRTEAFF. The full variable domain, in which reference TRBV19 and TRBJ1-1 provide the parts outside the CDR3, is DGGITQSPKYLFRKEGQNVTLSCEQNLNHDAMYWYRQDPGQGLRLIYYSQIVNDFQKGDIAEGYSVSREKKESFPLTVTSAQKNPTAFYLCASSTTGRTEAFFGQGTRLTVV.

The rearrangement uses TRBV5-5 and TRBJ2-3, with D possibly being TRBD2 (6 bases). V dropped 7 bases and J dropped 4 bases, with 19 bases sitting between them. The CDR3 covers 15 residues. Germline values: CDR1 SGHKS, CDR2 YYEKEE (reference sequence). DNA for the CDR3: TGTGCCAGCCATTCGGGGGTCCCCTTATCAGATACGCAGTATTTT. This codes for CASHSGVPLSDTQYF.

The sample holds one count of this clone. This chain connects TRBV5-5 to TRBJ1-1; no clear D. This CDR3 has 13 residues. Trimming removed 1 base from V and 3 bases from J, with 7 bases in between. Germline V gene sequence: CDR1 SGHKS, CDR2 YYEKEE (reference sequence). The CDR3 DNA sequence: TGTGCCAGCAGCTTGCTCGACGACACTGAAGCTTTCTTT. It yields the protein CASSLLDDTEAFF.

The V call is TRBV5-4, the J call TRBJ2-6, with TRBD2 matching 13 bases. The germline V gene has CDR1 SGHNT and CDR2 YYREEE (reference sequence). This CDR3 is 17 amino acids long. Unmatched junction bases numbered 1, after V lost 3 bases and J lost 1 base. CDR3: CASSSTSGRSGANVLTF. The CDR3 DNA reads as TGTGCCAGCAGCTCGACTAGCGGGAGGTCTGGGGCCAACGTCCTGACTTTC.

The chain couples TRBV5-1 to TRBJ2-7; D is perhaps TRBD2 (6 bases). The CDR3 sequence is 14 residues long. The germline gives CDR1 SGHRS, CDR2 YFSETQ. The V and J ends lost 0 bases and 13 bases respectively, with 20 bases between them. This CDR3 reads CASSLDGRRGRGYF. DNA for the CDR3: TGCGCCAGCAGCTTGGACGGGAGACGGGGACGGGGTTACTTC. The full variable domain, its missing parts supplied by reference TRBV5-1 and TRBJ2-7, is KAGVTQTPRYLIKTRGQQVTLSCSPISGHRSVSWYQQTPGQGLQFLFEYFSETQRNKGNFPGRFSGRQFSNSRSEMNVSTLELGDSALYLCASSLDGRRGRGYFGPGTRLTVT.

V usage is TRBV13 and J usage is TRBJ2-3; no clear D gene. This CDR3 region has 12 residues. The germline gives CDR1 PRHDT, CDR2 FYEKMQ (reference sequence). Trimming removed 5 bases from V and 8 bases from J, with 11 bases in between. The CDR3 reads CASSIQTGTQYF. The DNA for the CDR3 is TGTGCCAGCAGCATTCAAACTGGTACGCAGTATTTT.

The rearrangement links TRBV4-3 to TRBJ2-1; 7 positions agree with TRBD2. The germline V gene encodes CDR1 LGHNA and CDR2 YSLEER. The junction had 8 bases not matched to a gene; V was cut back by 4 bases and J by 8 bases. The CDR3 consists of 14 residues. CDR3 in DNA: TGCGCCAGCAGCCCGAACGGACTAGAGGATGAGCAGTTCTTC. Its protein product is CASSPNGLEDEQFF.

The chain recombines TRBV21-1 with TRBJ2-1; the listed D gene, TRBD1, was not tested against the DNA. TRBV21-1 is noted as a pseudogene. The CDR3 covers 15 residues. CDR3: CASNNLGTADNEQFF. DNA of the CDR3: TGTGCCAGCAACAACCTGGGCACGGCCGACAATGAGCAGTTCTTC.

The V gene is TRBV7-9, the J gene TRBJ2-5, with 12 bases fitting TRBD2. This CDR3 is 16 amino acids long. CDR1 and CDR2 (germline): SEHNR, FQNEAQ (reference sequence). V shed 5 bases, J shed 2 bases, and the junction held 6 bases outside the gene matches. The CDR3 DNA sequence: TGTGCCAGCAGCCCGAGAGGACTAGCGGGGCAAGAGACCCAGTACTTC. This gives the protein CASSPRGLAGQETQYF.

The rearrangement joins TRBV5-1 to TRBJ1-5; perhaps TRBD1 as D (6 bases). Trimming took 4 bases from V and 3 from J, leaving 11 bases between them. Germline CDR1 SGHRS, CDR2 YFSETQ. This CDR3 is 14 amino acids long. CDR3 amino acids: CASSTGQSNQPQHF. For the CDR3, the DNA is TGCGCCAGCAGCACTGGACAGTCCAATCAGCCCCAGCATTTT.

The V call is TRBV6-6, the J call TRBJ2-7, with 12 bases that match TRBD2. The CDR3 is made up of 11 amino acids. The trim removed 11 bases at V and 9 bases at J, leaving 5 bases unmatched. Germline V gene lookup returns CDR1 MNHNY and CDR2 SVGAGI (reference sequence). This CDR3 is CASSGRGRQYF. CDR3 DNA: TGTGCCTCTAGCGGGAGGGGACGGCAGTACTTC.

This clone was detected ten times or more. V and J are TRBV25-1 and TRBJ1-2; unclear D gene. Germline V CDR1 and CDR2: MGHDK, SYGVNS. The V gene lost 3 bases and the J gene lost 4 bases, with 6 bases spanning the gap. The CDR3 loop spans 12 amino acids. For the CDR3, the DNA is TGTGCCAGCAGTGATCCGATCTATGGCTACACCTTC. Protein product: CASSDPIYGYTF.

V is TRBV9 and J is TRBJ1-3; possible D gene TRBD1, 6 bases. CDR1 and CDR2 from the germline V gene are SGDLS and YYNGEE. Between the trimmed V and J ends, which lost 3 bases and 4 bases, there was a span of 14 bases. The CDR3 totals 15 residues. CDR3 region: CASSALQGPGNTIYF. CDR3 coding DNA: TGTGCCAGCAGCGCCCTACAGGGTCCCGGAAACACCATATATTTT.

V gene TRBV10-3 combines with J gene TRBJ2-1; D unresolved. Trimming took 4 bases from V and 8 from J, leaving 12 bases between them. This CDR3 has 13 amino acids. Germline CDR1 is ENHRY and CDR2 is SYGVKD. This CDR3 is CAISVGSPDEQFF. CDR3 nucleotides: TGTGCCATCAGTGTAGGCAGCCCCGATGAGCAGTTCTTC.

This sequence joins TRBV5-4 and TRBJ1-2; TRBD1 matches 7 bases. The CDR3 contains 14 residues. Trimming removed 4 bases from V and 4 bases from J; junction bases left unmatched: 7. Germline V gene data show CDR1 as SGHNT and CDR2 as YYREEE (reference sequence). The CDR3 coding sequence is TGTGCCAGCAGCACGACAGGGTCGGGCTATGGCTACACCTTC. This codes for CASSTTGSGYGYTF.